The text below deals with one T cell receptor beta chain. The antigen it binds to is not known. One base away there is no much larger clone; base qualities are not given. Evidence of autoimmunity was found in all CD3G-deficient patients, and more severe autoimmunity was observed in two of the patients. Patients were tested at ages ranging from 2 to 39 years, and reduced naive and increased memory CD4+ and CD8+ T-cell proportions were found in the patients. CD4+ cells were FACS-sorted into CD25-high CD127-low regulatory T cells and CD25-low CD127-high conventional CD4+ T cells. Over five individuals with CD3G deficiency made up the patient group. Patient samples and clinical data came from an international physician network spanning the United States, Europe and Asia. Peripheral blood mononuclear cells were isolated by Ficoll density separation. This sample is drawn from a study of regulatory T cells (dated by TCRdb to the late 2010s). In terms of the full investigation: The study compared T-cell receptor beta repertoires of sorted regulatory, conventional CD4+ and CD8+ T cells in CD3G-deficient patients with those in healthy controls.

General findings and caveats noted by the study authors: Repertoires from patients had restricted unique TRB V-J pairs and skewed V and J gene usage, with the strongest effect in regulatory T cells. Enrichment for hydrophobic residues at CDR3 positions 6 and 7 was found in conventional CD4+ T cells from CD3G-deficient patients, suggesting more self-reactive specificities.

The multiplex PCR relied on 52 forward TRBV primers and 13 reverse TRBJ primers, and amplification bias was corrected through assay-based and computational methods. Within the immunoSEQ assay, multiplex PCR amplified rearranged TRB loci from genomic DNA. TRB amplicons were sequenced on an Illumina HiSeq platform. The authors processed their data as follows. Custom algorithms error-filtered the raw sequences and aligned them to reference gene sequences, after which the immunoSEQ online tools were used for analysis. Frequencies of productive and nonproductive TRB rearrangements were assessed among unique sequences as well as among total sequences. The likelihood of self-reactivity was estimated by examining two features, hydrophobicity and amino acid composition, of TRB CDR3 positions 6 and 7. Groups were compared by t tests, Mann-Whitney tests or two-way ANOVA performed in Prism software. Entries here come from immuneACCESS through TCRdb and include only in-frame sequences with V and J called. Some clones fail to appear in such tables; in the studies checked, an unresolved V gene covers under half of the shortfall, and the cause of the remainder is unknown. The V and J calls and the clone size are those of that table, but D and trimming were determined from the DNA. Here the sample has tens of thousands of clones; approximately 93% occur a single time. Over 0.8% of the sample lies in the top ten.

This clonotype was sampled from a child aged 2-15 years with CD3G deficiency. The sequenced sample was conventional CD4+ T cells sorted from blood.

CDR3 region: CASSLTYNEQFF. The bases read TGTGCCAGCAGTTTAACCTACAATGAGCAGTTCTTC. Here the chain combines TRBV6-1 and TRBJ2-1, with the D gene uncertain. The trim is 5 bases for V and 2 bases for J, with a gap of 4 bases between the germline ends. The CDR3 runs 12 amino acids, cysteine and phenylalanine included. Left in the record is the CDR3 DNA by itself, 36 bases read in frame from the first base. Taken from the germline V gene, the CDR1 and CDR2 loops are MNHNS and SASEGT.